A single T cell receptor beta chain is shown here with its context. Its cognate antigen is unknown. This sample was taken from a study of monozygotic twins with inflammatory bowel disease. Whole-study findings and limits: Differences in immunosuppressive treatment may have been a source of added variability in patient repertoires. Fewer shared clonotypes with others were found in IBD patients than in healthy twins, especially with disease activity.

Using the 5' RACE reads, TCRdb records one entry per CDR3 protein without DNA. Its listing shows more than 300,000 distinct CDR3 sequences. CDR1 SGHTA and CDR2 FQGNSA come from the germline V gene. CDR3 length: 16 residues. Blood samples of roughly 2.5 ml were drawn from every donor. The chain combines TRBV7-2 with TRBJ2-7; TCRdb picks TRBD2, but there is no DNA to check that call. This clonotype originated in a human donor with ulcerative colitis or Crohn's disease, or a healthy co-twin of an affected twin (not recorded which). The sequenced sample consisted of blood. Here the CDR3 reads CASTRRPGSGSYEQYF.